The 3 T cell receptor beta chains below come from one sample, sequenced in a study of CD8+CD57+ T cells in acquired aplastic anemia. Patients picked for sequencing had shown CD8+CD57+ cell expansion detected by flow cytometry. TCR beta VDJ and CDR3 profiling used genomic DNA as template. One entry per CDR3 protein results from TCRdb running MiXCR on the reads. The data contain more than 95,000 distinct CDR3 sequences, almost 40% of them singletons. The source material was sorted CD4+, CD8+, or CD8+CD57+ T cells (not recorded which) from PBMCs. Receptors originate from a human donor with aplastic anemia.

This clonotype has at least ten counts. The V and J genes are TRBV9 and TRBJ2-1, with D possibly matching TRBD1 (6 bases). In germline, CDR1 is SGDLS, CDR2 YYNGEE. V lost 3 bases and J 8 bases, leaving 9 bases between the germline ends. The CDR3 runs 12 residues. This CDR3 is CASSAGTYEQFF. CDR3 DNA sequence: TGTGCCAGCAGCGCCGGGACATATGAGCAGTTCTTC.

As DNA, the CDR3 is TGTGCCAGCAGCCACTATCCTGGAAACACCATATATTTT. As protein: CASSHYPGNTIYF. The J gene is TRBJ1-3, the V gene TRBV3-1, with D unresolved. The germline V and J ends were trimmed by 3 bases and 2 bases, with 5 bases remaining between them. The CDR3 has 13 residues. Germline V gene sequence: CDR1 LGHDT, CDR2 YNNKEL (reference sequence).

This clonotype was observed many times. This chain connects TRBV19 to TRBJ1-1, with D possibly matching TRBD1 (6 bases). The V and J ends lost 5 bases and 5 bases respectively, with 12 bases between them. The length of the CDR3 is 13 residues. Germline-derived CDR1 and CDR2 are LNHDA and SQIVND (reference sequence). The CDR3 DNA follows: TGTGCCAGTAGTTATGGTAGGGGGACTGAAGCTTTCTTT. This codes for CASSYGRGTEAFF.